Listed below are T cell receptor beta chains from one sample, sequenced in a study of T cell repertoires in cytomegalovirus infection. No antigen has been assigned to these receptors. TCRdb itself ran the reads through MiXCR, one entry per CDR3 protein. The sample records more than 250,000 distinct CDR3 sequences, roughly 25% being singletons. Sample: cultured PBMCs, taken from culture after CMV antigen stimulation. The receptors were gathered from a human donor in good health (CMV status not recorded). Some clones in this sample may be carry-over from other donors' samples. CDR3s leave out the opening cysteine and the closing phenylalanine or tryptophan. Each record gives: J gene, D gene, V gene, CDR3 protein. D genes are given only for firm matches.

j_call: TRBJ1-2
d_call: TRBD1
v_call: TRBV7-3
cdr3_aa: ASSMADRGLYGYT

j_call: TRBJ2-1
d_call: TRBD2
v_call: TRBV14
cdr3_aa: ASSPDPGLAAYNEQF

j_call: TRBJ1-2
d_call: .
v_call: TRBV10-3
cdr3_aa: AISESIPGYGYT

j_call: TRBJ1-1
d_call: .
v_call: TRBV7-8
cdr3_aa: ASSLDHFTGKKEAF

j_call: TRBJ2-3
d_call: .
v_call: TRBV7-2
cdr3_aa: ASSQRGGTQY

j_call: TRBJ2-2
d_call: .
v_call: TRBV6-1
cdr3_aa: ASSERRPRNTGELF

j_call: TRBJ2-5
d_call: .
v_call: TRBV7-6
cdr3_aa: ASSLNPTGMQY

j_call: TRBJ2-2
d_call: .
v_call: TRBV5-8
cdr3_aa: ASSAARDNTGELF

j_call: TRBJ1-2
d_call: TRBD1
v_call: TRBV7-9
cdr3_aa: ASSLGGQGKVSNYGYT

j_call: TRBJ2-1
d_call: .
v_call: TRBV7-2
cdr3_aa: ASSLQIVTAGTPSSYNEQF

j_call: TRBJ2-7
d_call: .
v_call: TRBV5-1
cdr3_aa: ASSLGDTEAYEQY